The 15 T cell receptor beta chains given below trace back to one sample, sequenced in a study of beta chain features in type 1 diabetes. As every portion of the isolated RNA was reverse transcribed, the sequencing read expressed TCRB transcripts. Sequencing used immunoSEQ multiplex PCR; TCRdb keeps in-frame clones, though not all of them. In the table there are 970,000 or so clones, 15% to 20% of which are singletons. Input material: naive CD4+ T cells from blood. These receptors came from a young woman in good health.

Concerning this clone: The junction departs from the called germline gene at one end, perhaps through a read error. The chain uses TRBV7-9 and TRBJ2-1; 10 bases align to TRBD2. CDR1 is SEHNR and CDR2 is FQNEAQ in the germline V gene (reference sequence). The CDR3 extends over 15 amino acids. CDR3 residues: CASSQDSGRANEQFF. Written as DNA, the CDR3 is TGCGCCAGCAGCCAAGACAGCGGGAGGGCCAATGAGCAGTTCTTC.

This chain joins TRBV7-2 and TRBJ1-5; D uncertain. Between the trimmed V and J ends, which lost 1 base and 3 bases, there was a span of 7 bases. Germline-derived CDR1 and CDR2 are SGHTA and FQGNSA. The CDR3 length is 14 residues. This chain's CDR3 is CASSLGSNNQPQHF. The CDR3 DNA follows: TGTGCCAGCAGCTTAGGCAGTAACAATCAGCCCCAGCATTTT.

The genes are TRBV6-6 and TRBJ2-5; 7 bases line up with TRBD1. This CDR3 spans 15 amino acids. Germline V gene sequence: CDR1 MNHNY, CDR2 SVGAGI (reference sequence). The junction had 3 bases not matched to a gene; V was cut back by 1 base and J by 1 base. DNA of the CDR3: TGTGCCAGCAGTTACTGGGACAGCACCCAAGAGACCCAGTACTTC. Translated: CASSYWDSTQETQYF.

This clone was seen only a few times. The rearrangement uses TRBV15 and TRBJ1-5, with D uncertain. This CDR3 contains 15 residues. Trimming removed 5 bases from V and 0 bases from J, with 11 bases in between. The germline CDR1 and CDR2 sequences are LNHNV and YYDKDF (reference sequence). Here the CDR3 DNA reads TGTGCCACCAGCGAAAATCGGTATAGCAATCAGCCCCAGCATTTT. Translation: CATSENRYSNQPQHF. Full variable domain (rest looked up from reference TRBV15 and TRBJ1-5): DAMVIQNPRYQVTQFGKPVTLSCSQTLNHNVMYWYQQKSSQAPKLLFHYYDKDFNNEADTPDNFQSRRPNTSFCFLDIRSPGLGDTAMYLCATSENRYSNQPQHFGDGTRLSIL.

The chain has TRBV9 and TRBJ1-2, with D perhaps TRBD1 (6 bases). CDR3 size: 15 residues. V shed 0 bases and J shed 4 bases, with 13 bases lying between them. Germline V lookup: CDR1 SGDLS, CDR2 YYNGEE. CDR3 bases: TGTGCCAGCAGCGTAGGCCTGGGGGCCTTCTATGGCTACACCTTC. This sequence encodes CASSVGLGAFYGYTF.

This clone was seen a single time. The chain employs TRBV19 and TRBJ2-1, with 11 bases that match TRBD2. Germline V gene lookup returns CDR1 LNHDA and CDR2 SQIVND (reference sequence). The junction had 1 base not matched to a gene; V was cut back by 1 base and J by 5 bases. This CDR3 has 15 amino acids. Here the CDR3 reads CASSIVTSGDNEQFF. The CDR3 region has the DNA TGTGCCAGTAGTATAGTGACTAGCGGGGACAATGAGCAGTTCTTC.

The chain recombines TRBV6-5 with TRBJ1-5; tentatively, D is TRBD1 (5 bases). The V end was cut by 4 bases, the J end by 1 base, with 11 bases between. The CDR3 totals 15 residues. The V gene's germline CDR1 is MNHEY and CDR2 SVGAGI. The CDR3 loop reads CASSSRVNSNQPQHF. Here the CDR3 DNA reads TGTGCCAGCAGTTCCAGGGTCAACAGCAATCAGCCCCAGCATTTT.

This chain links TRBV29-1 with TRBJ1-4; TRBD1 agrees at 7 bases. The ends lost 7 bases at V and 8 bases at J; junction bases unmatched: 10. The germline V gene encodes CDR1 SQVTM and CDR2 ANQGSEA. CDR3 size: 13 residues. The DNA for the CDR3 is TGCAGCGCTATGACAGGGAGAAACGAAAAACTGTTTTTT. This sequence encodes CSAMTGRNEKLFF. The whole variable domain, filled in from reference TRBV29-1 and TRBJ1-4, reads SAVISQKPSRDICQRGTSLTIQCQVDSQVTMMFWYRQQPGQSLTLIATANQGSEATYESGFVIDKFPISRPNLTFSTLTVSNMSPEDSSIYLCSAMTGRNEKLFFGSGTQLSVL.

This clone was seen a few times. Other DNA sequences within the sample encode an identical CDR3. This rearrangement joins TRBV25-1 to TRBJ2-2, with 7 positions matching TRBD1. CDR1 and CDR2 from the germline V gene are MGHDK and SYGVNS. Germline trimming cut 4 bases from V and 0 bases from J; bases unmatched to any gene: 2. The CDR3 spans 15 residues. The CDR3 loop is CASSVTGTNTGELFF. In nucleotides, the CDR3 is TGTGCCAGCAGTGTGACAGGGACGAACACCGGGGAGCTGTTTTTT.

This clone showed up just a few times. This chain connects TRBV6-6 to TRBJ2-5, with 15 bases aligning to TRBD2. Germline-derived CDR1 and CDR2 are MNHNY and SVGAGI (reference sequence). The CDR3 contains 14 residues. V lost 6 bases to trimming and J lost 7 bases; unmatched junction nucleotides: 3. The CDR3 protein is CASSPGLAGGTQYF. Here the CDR3 DNA reads TGTGCCAGCAGCCCGGGACTAGCGGGAGGGACCCAGTACTTC.

This clone was counted only a few times. This rearrangement joins TRBV7-3 to TRBJ2-3, with 7 bases identical to TRBD2. With V trimmed by 1 base and J by 5 bases, 9 bases remained unmatched. Germline V gives CDR1 SGHTA, CDR2 FQGTGA. CDR3 length equals 16 residues. CDR3 in amino acids: CASSLNAAGAGDTQYF. In nucleotides, the CDR3 is TGTGCCAGCAGCTTAAATGCGGCGGGAGCGGGAGATACGCAGTATTTT.

This clone has only a few counts. This chain links TRBV7-9 with TRBJ1-1; maybe TRBD1 (6 bases). The germline V gene has CDR1 SEHNR and CDR2 FQNEAQ (reference sequence). Trimming shortened V by 5 bases and J by 0 bases, and 13 bases separated the two germline ends. The CDR3 runs 15 residues. As DNA, the CDR3 is TGTGCCAGCAGCCAAGACGACAGGTTGAACACTGAAGCTTTCTTT. It translates to CASSQDDRLNTEAFF.

J is TRBJ1-3 and V is TRBV27; D not resolved. This CDR3 has 15 amino acids. Germline V CDR1 and CDR2: MNHEY, SMNVEV (reference sequence). V gave up 5 bases and J gave up 1 base, with 12 bases separating them. This CDR3 is CASSPRPVSGNTIYF. The CDR3 DNA reads as TGTGCCAGCAGTCCCCGCCCGGTGTCTGGAAACACCATATATTTT.

This clone was counted only a few times. The chain has TRBV2 and TRBJ1-1; 8 bases are a match to TRBD1. V was pared by 6 bases and J by 8 bases, with 11 bases of the junction left unmatched. The CDR3 is made up of 14 amino acids. CDR1 and CDR2 (germline): SNHLY, FYNNEI. The CDR3 region is CASSLGQVDPEAFF. Written as DNA, the CDR3 is TGTGCCAGCAGCTTGGGACAGGTTGATCCAGAAGCTTTCTTT.

This chain joins TRBV5-1 and TRBJ1-2, with a possible D match to TRBD1 (6 bases). With 4 bases removed from V and 2 bases from J, the gap between germline ends came to 18 bases. The germline V gene has CDR1 SGHRS and CDR2 YFSETQ. This CDR3 contains 16 residues. The CDR3, as DNA: TGCGCCAGCAGCCCACGAGGGGGGGAAGCCAACTATGGCTACACCTTC. Its translation: CASSPRGGEANYGYTF.